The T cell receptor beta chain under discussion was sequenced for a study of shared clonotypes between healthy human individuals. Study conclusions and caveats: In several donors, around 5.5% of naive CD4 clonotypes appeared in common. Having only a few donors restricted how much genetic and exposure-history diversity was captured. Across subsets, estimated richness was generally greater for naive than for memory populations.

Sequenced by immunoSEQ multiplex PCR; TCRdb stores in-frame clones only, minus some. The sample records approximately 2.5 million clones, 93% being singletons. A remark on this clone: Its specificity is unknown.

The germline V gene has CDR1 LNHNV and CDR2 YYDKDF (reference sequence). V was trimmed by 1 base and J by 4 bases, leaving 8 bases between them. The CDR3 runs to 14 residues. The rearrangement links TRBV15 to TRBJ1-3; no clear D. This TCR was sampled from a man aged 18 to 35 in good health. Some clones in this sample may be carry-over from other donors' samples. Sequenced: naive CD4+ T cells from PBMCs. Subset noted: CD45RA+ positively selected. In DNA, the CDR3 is TGTGCCACCAGCAGAGGCTCTGGAGGAAACACCATATATTTT. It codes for CATSRGSGGNTIYF.